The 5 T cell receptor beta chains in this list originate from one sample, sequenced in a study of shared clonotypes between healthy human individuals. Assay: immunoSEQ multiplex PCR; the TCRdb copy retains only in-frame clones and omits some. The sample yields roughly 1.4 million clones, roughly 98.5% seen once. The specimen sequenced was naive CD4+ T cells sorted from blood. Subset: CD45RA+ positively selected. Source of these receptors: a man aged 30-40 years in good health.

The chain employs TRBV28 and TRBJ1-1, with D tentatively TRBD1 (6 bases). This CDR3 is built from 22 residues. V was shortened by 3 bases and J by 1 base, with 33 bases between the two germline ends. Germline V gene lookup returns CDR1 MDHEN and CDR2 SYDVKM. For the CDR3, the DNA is TGTGCCAGCAGTTTTGCCCAGGGGAGTTGGGGTATGATACGGCCATCGAACACTGAAGCTTTCTTT. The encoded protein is CASSFAQGSWGMIRPSNTEAFF. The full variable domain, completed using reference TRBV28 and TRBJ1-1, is DVKVTQSSRYLVKRTGEKVFLECVQDMDHENMFWYRQDPGLGLRLIYFSYDVKMKEKGDIPEGYSVSREKKERFSLILESASTNQTSMYLCASSFAQGSWGMIRPSNTEAFFGQGTRLTVV.

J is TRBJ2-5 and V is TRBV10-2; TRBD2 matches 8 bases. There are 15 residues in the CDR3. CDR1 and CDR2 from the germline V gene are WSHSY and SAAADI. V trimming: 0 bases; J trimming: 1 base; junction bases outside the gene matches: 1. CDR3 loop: CASSESSGSQETQYF. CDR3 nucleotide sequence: TGCGCCAGCAGTGAGTCGAGCGGGAGCCAAGAGACCCAGTACTTC.

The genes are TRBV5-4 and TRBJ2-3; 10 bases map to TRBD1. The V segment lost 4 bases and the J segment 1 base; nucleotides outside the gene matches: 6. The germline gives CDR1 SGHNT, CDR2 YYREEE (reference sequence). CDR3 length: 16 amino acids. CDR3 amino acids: CASSTAGTGGTDTQYF. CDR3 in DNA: TGTGCCAGCAGCACCGCCGGGACAGGGGGCACAGATACGCAGTATTTT.

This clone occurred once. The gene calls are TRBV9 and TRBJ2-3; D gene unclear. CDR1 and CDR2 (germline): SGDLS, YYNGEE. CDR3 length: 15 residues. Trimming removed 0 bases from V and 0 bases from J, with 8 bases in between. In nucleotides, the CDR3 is TGTGCCAGCAGCGTAGCTGGTCCGAGCACAGATACGCAGTATTTT. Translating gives CASSVAGPSTDTQYF.

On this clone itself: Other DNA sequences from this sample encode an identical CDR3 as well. The CDR3 nucleotides are TGTGCCAGCAGCTTAGGGCTAGCGGAGACCTACGAGCAGTACTTC. Its protein product is CASSLGLAETYEQYF. V and J are TRBV7-9 and TRBJ2-7; TRBD2 agrees at 7 bases. Germline CDR1 reads SEHNR; CDR2 reads FQNEAQ (reference sequence). Trimming cost V 1 base and J 2 bases; bases outside gene matches: 5. The CDR3 is 15 amino acids.